This TCR beta chain was recorded in a study of beta chain features in type 1 diabetes. General observations from the study: People with Type 1 diabetes carried modestly yet significantly shorter TCRB CDR3s in all four CD4+ subsets. Sequencing used cDNA, and cells with high TCR expression could therefore be over-represented. PCR might pick shorter templates more often, in the same way for patients and controls.

V gave up 0 bases and J gave up 5 bases, with 8 bases separating them. The CDR3 is 14 residues long. Germline CDR1 reads SGHRS; CDR2 reads YFSETQ. To note about this clone: Its antigen remains unknown.

Reverse transcription of all isolated RNA meant that expressed TCRB transcripts were sequenced. Sequencing was performed with immunoSEQ multiplex PCR; in TCRdb, only in-frame clones are kept and a portion is missing. The repertoire holds around 650,000 clones, about an eighth seen once, with 0.095% to 0.15% in the top ten. Specimen: naive CD4+ T cells from blood. This clonotype was obtained from a man aged 25 to 40 with type 1 diabetes. The chain recombines TRBV5-1 with TRBJ2-2; no clear D gene. The CDR3, as DNA: TGCGCCAGCAGCTTGGGACCATCTACCGGGGAGCTGTTTTTT. Protein product: CASSLGPSTGELFF. Variable domain in full (rest from reference TRBV5-1 and TRBJ2-2): KAGVTQTPRYLIKTRGQQVTLSCSPISGHRSVSWYQQTPGQGLQFLFEYFSETQRNKGNFPGRFSGRQFSNSRSEMNVSTLELGDSALYLCASSLGPSTGELFFGEGSRLTVL.